These 10 T cell receptor beta chains came from one sample sequenced in a study of OX40 agonist ivuxolimab in advanced cancers. TCRdb's table, derived via immunoSEQ multiplex PCR, lists solely in-frame clones and lacks some. The top ten clones hold about 5% of a sample with tens of thousands of clones, around 90% of them seen once. The source was CD4+ or CD8+ T cells sorted from blood, collected in a trial of the OX40 agonist ivuxolimab. The source is an adult with an advanced solid tumor such as melanoma, head and neck, liver or kidney cancer.

V gene TRBV19 combines with J gene TRBJ2-2, with D possibly matching TRBD2 (7 bases). Trimming took off 3 bases at V and 4 bases at J, with 21 bases between the two ends. The CDR3 is made up of 18 amino acids. CDR1 LNHDA and CDR2 SQIVND come from the germline V gene (reference sequence). The CDR3, as DNA: TGTGCCAGTAGTATGCAGGGGCCTCGCGGGAGTCTCACCGGGGAGCTGTTTTTT. Amino acids: CASSMQGPRGSLTGELFF. The full variable domain, completed using reference TRBV19 and TRBJ2-2, is DGGITQSPKYLFRKEGQNVTLSCEQNLNHDAMYWYRQDPGQGLRLIYYSQIVNDFQKGDIAEGYSVSREKKESFPLTVTSAQKNPTAFYLCASSMQGPRGSLTGELFFGEGSRLTVL.

The chain uses TRBV7-2 and TRBJ1-5, with 10 bases identical to TRBD1. V was pared by 5 bases and J by 6 bases, with 7 bases of the junction left unmatched. The CDR3 totals 15 residues. CDR1 and CDR2 (germline): SGHTA, FQGNSA. The CDR3 DNA sequence: TGTGCCAGCAGCCCGGGACAGGGGTTGGGTCAGCCCCAGCATTTT. Amino acid sequence: CASSPGQGLGQPQHF.

This clone was recorded once. This chain connects TRBV27 to TRBJ1-5; TRBD1 might be the D (5 bases). Germline CDR1 and CDR2: MNHEY and SMNVEV (reference sequence). The CDR3 totals 16 residues. Trimming pared 5 bases from V and 2 bases from J, leaving 16 bases between. The CDR3 loop reads CASSPNGGAGNQPQHF. CDR3 nucleotides: TGTGCCAGCAGTCCAAATGGGGGAGCGGGCAATCAGCCCCAGCATTTT.

This chain links TRBV28 with TRBJ1-4; 7 bases match TRBD1. This CDR3 has 15 residues. With 6 bases clipped from V and 15 bases from J, the junction kept 19 bases outside the gene matches. The germline gives CDR1 MDHEN, CDR2 SYDVKM. The chain's CDR3 is CASRVRDSAFQVMFF. In DNA form, the CDR3 reads TGTGCCAGCAGAGTCCGGGACAGCGCTTTCCAGGTGATGTTTTTT.

The V gene is TRBV7-2, the J gene TRBJ2-1, with 8 bases aligning to TRBD1. The CDR3 is 15 amino acids. Trimming took 5 bases from V and 4 from J; bases not matched to a gene: 7. Germline V gene data show CDR1 as SGHTA and CDR2 as FQGNSA. CDR3 DNA sequence: TGTGCCAGCAGCCCATCCCGGGACAGGTACAATGAGCAGTTCTTC. As protein: CASSPSRDRYNEQFF.

The gene calls are TRBV19 and TRBJ2-5, with TRBD1 as a possible D gene (6 bases). This CDR3 region has 13 residues. The germline V gene encodes CDR1 LNHDA and CDR2 SQIVND (reference sequence). V was pared by 8 bases and J by 3 bases, with 13 bases between. CDR3 DNA sequence: TGTGCCAGTTCTGACAGGAGAAAAGAGACCCAGTACTTC. Protein product: CASSDRRKETQYF.

V is TRBV5-6 and J is TRBJ2-5, with D perhaps assigned TRBD1 or TRBD2 (5 bases each). Between the trimmed V and J ends, which lost 4 bases and 7 bases, there was a span of 20 bases. This CDR3 spans 15 amino acids. Germline CDR1 SGHDT, CDR2 YYEEEE. CDR3 DNA: TGTGCCAGCAGCCCGACTTGGGACGCCTCGGGGACCCAGTACTTC. This gives the protein CASSPTWDASGTQYF.

This chain joins TRBV11-3 and TRBJ2-5, with D perhaps TRBD2 (8 bases). The V end lost 5 bases, the J end lost 2 bases, and 15 bases lay between the germline ends. The CDR3 extends over 15 amino acids. Germline lookup yields CDR1 SGHNT and CDR2 YENEEA. CDR3 sequence reads: CASSPGGDSQETQYF. The CDR3 DNA sequence: TGTGCCAGCAGCCCCGGGGGGGACAGTCAAGAGACCCAGTACTTC.

The chain is built from TRBV7-8 and TRBJ2-5; D is ambiguous. The CDR3 is made up of 15 amino acids. Per the germline V gene, CDR1 is SGHVS and CDR2 is FQNEAQ. V lost 0 bases to trimming and J lost 5 bases, with 13 bases between them. The CDR3 loop reads CASSLALGSSETQYF. The CDR3 DNA reads as TGTGCCAGCAGCTTAGCGTTGGGGTCTTCGGAGACCCAGTACTTC.

The chain recombines TRBV28 with TRBJ1-4; the match to TRBD1 covers 7 bases. The germline V gene encodes CDR1 MDHEN and CDR2 SYDVKM. This CDR3 has 15 residues. Germline trimming cut 5 bases from V and 5 bases from J; bases unmatched to any gene: 8. The CDR3 sequence is CASSPYRGRNEKLFF. The CDR3 DNA reads as TGTGCCAGCAGTCCCTACAGGGGCCGAAATGAAAAACTGTTTTTT.